This T cell receptor (beta chain) was documented in a study of shared clonotypes between healthy human individuals (dated by TCRdb to 2020 to 2022). Study-wide context: A couple of women and a few men aged 18 to 49 years were included in the cohort. For each donor, CD4 naive and CD4 memory were each given three plates, CD8 naive was given two plates, and CD8 memory was given one plate. Blood TCR repertoires of roughly five healthy adults were deeply sequenced to estimate repertoire size and the extent of clonotype sharing between individuals. To increase sequencing depth and limit assay-specific biases, different laboratories used diverse techniques to prepare libraries and sequence TCR repertoires. Per donor, leukapheresis produced somewhere between about 0.85 and 9.5 billion PBMCs.

CD8 naive samples were CD45RO-negative cells positively selected for CCR7, giving a CD45RA+CCR7+ population that excluded TemRA cells. The donors were healthy, HIV-negative adults with no recently reported acute infections or vaccinations. Every donor was a Caucasian adult residing in Nashville, Tennessee, USA. After blood collection by leukapheresis, PBMCs were isolated using Ficoll-Histopaque density gradient centrifugation and then cryopreserved in the vapor phase of liquid nitrogen. Analytical flow cytometry was used to check the purity and quantity of each magnetically sorted T cell population. From each sorted fraction, genomic DNA was isolated and quantified by UV absorbance on a Nanodrop 2000c. In this sample, this clone turned up a few times. This receptor's antigen is unknown. No base qualities exist here, and no much larger clone lies one base off it. General conclusions and limits of the study: Higher generation probabilities were observed for clonotypes shared by all four sorted-subset donors than for non-shared clonotypes. Rarefaction of sorted-subset datasets indicated incomplete sequencing despite the large sequencing depth. Sampling was limited to blood, and TCR repertoires in tissue likely differ from TCR repertoires in blood. Because the study included a small number of donors, the genetic and exposure-history diversity represented was limited. Based on pairwise subsampling, the degree of clonotype sharing among donors was expected to be affected by sequencing depth. Naive subsets generally had larger estimated clonotype richness than memory subsets. Across a handful of donors, roughly 5.1% of naive CD4, around 3.5% of naive CD8, around 2.5% of memory CD4, and around 0.4% of memory CD8 clonotypes were shared.

For this chain, trimming is 4 bases at the V end and 9 bases at the J end, and the number of junction bases without a gene match is 8. Based on the germline V gene, the CDR1 and CDR2 sequences are WSHSY and SAAADI. Measured from the cysteine to the phenylalanine, the CDR3 is 14 residues long. Only the CDR3 DNA stays, 42 bases, in frame from base 1. TCR CDR3 regions were amplified from genomic DNA by multiplex PCR using the deep immunoSEQ assay. Genomic DNA extracted from each cell subset was distributed evenly over all wells of several immunoSEQ 96-well plates, and each plate served as one replicate. For sorted subsets, about 200 ng genomic DNA, equal to some 30,000 T cell genomes, was loaded into each replicate PCR. The purified libraries were quantified using a Qubit 3.0 fluorometer, sized with a Bioanalyzer 2100, and then quantified again using the KAPA Library Quantification kit. Every immunoSEQ 96-well plate was sequenced on a dedicated single-read 150-cycle Illumina NextSeq 550 flow cell. The authors' analysis ran thus. Because the immunoSEQ output held only junctional sequences and lacked quality scores, the filtering could not match the filtering applied to full-length reads. Sequences were annotated with PyIR, a Python wrapper for IgBLAST v1.9, and V/J genes and CDR3 were assigned using IMGT germline references. Reads were removed for weak V/J assignments (E-value above 1e-6), missing CDR3, stop codons, out-of-frame junctions, or ambiguous translated residues. V3J clonotypes were defined as sequences sharing an identical inferred V gene, J gene, and CDR3 amino acid sequence. Percentage overlap between repertoires was computed as shared unique clonotypes divided by the size of the smaller repertoire. Richness of each repertoire was evaluated using RTK rarefaction, the Chao1 estimator, and Recon v2.1 estimates of unobserved clonotypes. OLGA was used to compute generation probabilities for all TCRbeta clonotypes that the gDNA method yielded from a few donors. Not all clones reach the TCRdb copy of this immuneACCESS table, which keeps in-frame sequences only. Checked studies attribute under half of the gap to unresolved V genes and leave the rest unexplained. V and J calls and clone size are given by that table; D and trimming were obtained from the DNA. The sample table contains about 2.1 million clones; only one count was recorded for 90% to 95% of them. The leading ten clones occupy around 1.7% of the sample.

The sequence derives from a man aged 18 to 29 in good health. Some clones in this sample may be carry-over from other donors' samples. The sequence is built from TRBV10-2 and TRBJ2-1; TRBD2 matches 8 bases in the middle. Source material: naive CD8+ T cells from PBMCs. The sample's cell subset or site label is to be understood as: CD45RA+CCR7+. The DNA reads as follows: TGCGCCAGCAGTGTTTCCGGGAGGGCCAGTGAGCAGTTCTTC. It encodes CASSVSGRASEQFF.